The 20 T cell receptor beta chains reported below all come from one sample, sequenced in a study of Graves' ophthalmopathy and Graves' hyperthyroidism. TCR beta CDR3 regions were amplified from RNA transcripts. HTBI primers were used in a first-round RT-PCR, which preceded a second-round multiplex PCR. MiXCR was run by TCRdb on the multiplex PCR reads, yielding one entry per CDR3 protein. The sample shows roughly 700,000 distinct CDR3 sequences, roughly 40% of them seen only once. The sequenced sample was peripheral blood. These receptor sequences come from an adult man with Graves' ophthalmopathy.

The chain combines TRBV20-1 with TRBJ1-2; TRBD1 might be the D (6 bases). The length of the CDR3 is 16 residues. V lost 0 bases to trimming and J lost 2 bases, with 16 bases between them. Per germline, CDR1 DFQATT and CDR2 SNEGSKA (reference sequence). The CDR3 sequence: CSARDPNRVFNYGYTF. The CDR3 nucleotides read TGCAGTGCTAGAGATCCAAACAGGGTTTTCAACTATGGCTACACCTTC.

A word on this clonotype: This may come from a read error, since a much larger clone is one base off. DNA of the CDR3: TGTGCCAGCAGTGAGACCGGGGCAGGGTCTCCTGAGACCCAGTACTTC. It yields the protein CASSETGAGSPETQYF. The rearrangement joins TRBV2 to TRBJ2-5, with D perhaps matching TRBD1 or TRBD2 (5 bases each). This CDR3 region has 16 residues. Germline CDR1 is SNHLY and CDR2 is FYNNEI. The V end lost 3 bases, the J end lost 5 bases, and 19 bases lay between the germline ends.

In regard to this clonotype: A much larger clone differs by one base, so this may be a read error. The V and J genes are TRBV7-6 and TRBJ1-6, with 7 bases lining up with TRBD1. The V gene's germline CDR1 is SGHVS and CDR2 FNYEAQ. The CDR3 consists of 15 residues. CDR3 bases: TGTGCCAGCAGCTTAGTTGAGGGGGCATATTCACCCCCCCACTTT. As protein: CASSLVEGAYSPPHF.

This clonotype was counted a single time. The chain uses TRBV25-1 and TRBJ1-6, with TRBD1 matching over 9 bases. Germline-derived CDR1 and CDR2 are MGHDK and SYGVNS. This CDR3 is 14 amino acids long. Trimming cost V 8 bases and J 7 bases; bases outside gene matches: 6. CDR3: CASVGDRVNSPLHF. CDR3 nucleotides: TGTGCCAGCGTTGGGGACAGGGTCAATTCACCCCTCCACTTT. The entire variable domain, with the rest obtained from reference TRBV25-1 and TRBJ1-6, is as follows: EADIYQTPRYLVIGTGKKITLECSQTMGHDKMYWYQQDPGMELHLIHYSYGVNSTEKGDLSSESTVSRIRTEHFPLTLESARPSHTSQYLCASVGDRVNSPLHFGNGTRLTVT.

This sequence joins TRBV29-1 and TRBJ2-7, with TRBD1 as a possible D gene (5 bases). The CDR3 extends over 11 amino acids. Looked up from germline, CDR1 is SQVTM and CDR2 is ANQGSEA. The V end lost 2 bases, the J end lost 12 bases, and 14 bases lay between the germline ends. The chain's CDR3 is CSVERQGDLYF. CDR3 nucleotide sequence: TGCAGCGTTGAACGGCAGGGTGATCTGTACTTC.

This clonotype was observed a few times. CDR3 sequence reads: CASSLPQGSGETQYF. The CDR3 coding sequence is TGTGCCAGCAGCTTGCCGCAGGGATCGGGGGAGACCCAGTACTTC. The V gene is TRBV7-9, the J gene TRBJ2-5; D is perhaps TRBD1 or TRBD2 (5 bases each). Germline CDR1 and CDR2: SEHNR and FQNEAQ (reference sequence). The CDR3 loop spans 15 amino acids. Trimming took 3 bases from V and 5 from J, leaving 16 bases between them.

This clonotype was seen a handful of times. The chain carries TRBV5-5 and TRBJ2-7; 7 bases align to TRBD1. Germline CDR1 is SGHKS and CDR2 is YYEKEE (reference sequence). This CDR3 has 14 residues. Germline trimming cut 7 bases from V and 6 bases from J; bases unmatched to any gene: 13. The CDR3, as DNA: TGTGCCAGCTCACCAGAGACAGGGACCCCCGAGCAGTACTTC. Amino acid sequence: CASSPETGTPEQYF.

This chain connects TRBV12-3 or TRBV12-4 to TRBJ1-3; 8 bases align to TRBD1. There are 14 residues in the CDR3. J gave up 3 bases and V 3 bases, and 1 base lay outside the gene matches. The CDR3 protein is CASSFGQGGNTIYF. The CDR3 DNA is TGTGCCAGCAGTTTTGGACAGGGTGGAAACACCATATATTTT.

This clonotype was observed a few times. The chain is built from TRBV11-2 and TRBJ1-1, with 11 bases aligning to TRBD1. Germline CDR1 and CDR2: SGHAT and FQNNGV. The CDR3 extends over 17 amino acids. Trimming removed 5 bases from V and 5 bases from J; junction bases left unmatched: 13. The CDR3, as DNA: TGTGCCAGCAGCAGGACAGGGGGCCGTACGTCGCAGACTGAAGCTTTCTTT. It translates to CASSRTGGRTSQTEAFF.

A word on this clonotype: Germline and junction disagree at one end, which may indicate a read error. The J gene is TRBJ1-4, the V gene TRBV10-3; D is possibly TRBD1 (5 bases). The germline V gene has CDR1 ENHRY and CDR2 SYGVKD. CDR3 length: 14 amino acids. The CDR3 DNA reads TGTGCCAGCAGTCCCCCATGGGGGAATGAAAAACTGTTTTTT. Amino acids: CASSPPWGNEKLFF.

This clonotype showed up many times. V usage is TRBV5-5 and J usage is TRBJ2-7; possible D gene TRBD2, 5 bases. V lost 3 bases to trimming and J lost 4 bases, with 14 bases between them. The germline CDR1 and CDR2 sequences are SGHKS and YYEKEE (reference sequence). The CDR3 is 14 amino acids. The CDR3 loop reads CASSSRTEGYEQYF. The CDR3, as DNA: TGTGCCAGCAGCTCGAGGACTGAGGGATACGAGCAGTACTTC.

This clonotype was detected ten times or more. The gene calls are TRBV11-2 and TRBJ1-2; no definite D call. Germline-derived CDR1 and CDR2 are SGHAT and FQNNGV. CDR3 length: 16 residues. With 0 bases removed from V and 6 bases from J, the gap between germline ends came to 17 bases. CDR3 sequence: CASSLDHEGSLDGYTF. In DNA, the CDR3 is TGTGCCAGCAGCTTAGATCACGAGGGTTCCTTGGATGGCTACACCTTC.

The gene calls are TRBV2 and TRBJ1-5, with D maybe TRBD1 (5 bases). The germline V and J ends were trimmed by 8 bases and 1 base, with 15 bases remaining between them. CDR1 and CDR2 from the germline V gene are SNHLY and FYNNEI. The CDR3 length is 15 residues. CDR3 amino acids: CASSPRRDSNQPQHF. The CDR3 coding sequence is TGTGCCAGCTCACCCCGACGGGACAGCAATCAGCCCCAGCATTTT.

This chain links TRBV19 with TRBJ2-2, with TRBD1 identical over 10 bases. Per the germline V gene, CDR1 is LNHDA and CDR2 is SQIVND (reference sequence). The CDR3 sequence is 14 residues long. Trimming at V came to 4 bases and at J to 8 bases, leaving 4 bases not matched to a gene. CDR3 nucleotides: TGTGCCAGTAGTAGAAGACAGGGGGCAGGGGAGCTGTTTTTT. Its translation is CASSRRQGAGELFF.

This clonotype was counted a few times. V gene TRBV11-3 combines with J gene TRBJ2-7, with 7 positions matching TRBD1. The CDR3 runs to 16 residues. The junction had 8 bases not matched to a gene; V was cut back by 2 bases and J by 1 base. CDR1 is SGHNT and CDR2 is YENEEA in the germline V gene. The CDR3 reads CASSLIPGTASYEQYF. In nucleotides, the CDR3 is TGTGCCAGCAGCTTAATCCCCGGGACAGCGTCCTACGAGCAGTACTTC.

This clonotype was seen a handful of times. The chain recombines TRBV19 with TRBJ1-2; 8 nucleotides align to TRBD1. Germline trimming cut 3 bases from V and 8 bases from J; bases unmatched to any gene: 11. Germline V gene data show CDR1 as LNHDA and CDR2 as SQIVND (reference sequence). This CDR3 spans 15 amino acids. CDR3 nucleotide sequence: TGTGCCAGTAGTATCCGGGGGCAGGGGGCGGAGGGCTACACCTTC. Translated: CASSIRGQGAEGYTF.

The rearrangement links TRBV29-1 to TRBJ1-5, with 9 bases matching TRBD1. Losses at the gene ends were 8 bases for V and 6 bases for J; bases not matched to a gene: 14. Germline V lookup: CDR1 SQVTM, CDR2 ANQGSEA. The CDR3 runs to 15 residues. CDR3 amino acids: CSSPRDRVEVQPQHF. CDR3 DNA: TGCAGCAGTCCTCGGGACAGGGTGGAAGTTCAGCCCCAGCATTTT.

CDR3 region: CASSLVLGPGTAVYEQYF. In DNA, the CDR3 is TGTGCCAGCAGCTTAGTACTTGGCCCCGGGACAGCAGTCTACGAGCAGTACTTC. This chain connects TRBV7-9 to TRBJ2-7; TRBD1 matches 7 bases. Germline V gives CDR1 SEHNR, CDR2 FQNEAQ (reference sequence). The CDR3 loop spans 18 amino acids. The V and J ends lost 1 base and 3 bases, in that order; junction bases with no gene match: 15.

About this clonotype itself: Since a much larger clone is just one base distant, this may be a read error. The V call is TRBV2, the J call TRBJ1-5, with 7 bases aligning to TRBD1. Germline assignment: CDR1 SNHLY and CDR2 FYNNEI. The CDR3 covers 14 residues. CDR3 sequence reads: CASNVGQINRPQHF. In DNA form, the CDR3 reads TGTGCCAGTAACGTGGGACAGATCAATCGGCCCCAGCATTTT.

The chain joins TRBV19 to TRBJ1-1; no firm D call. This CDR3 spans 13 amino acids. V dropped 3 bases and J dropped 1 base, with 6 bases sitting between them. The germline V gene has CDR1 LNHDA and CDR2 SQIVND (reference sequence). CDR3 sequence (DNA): TGTGCCAGTAGTATCCAGACGAACACTGAAGCTTTCTTT. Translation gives CASSIQTNTEAFF.